This T cell receptor (beta chain) was observed in a study of shared clonotypes between healthy human individuals. Study-level results: The small donor group covered limited genetic and exposure diversity.

For every subset, genomic DNA was evenly distributed across several immunoSEQ plates. Sequencing was performed with immunoSEQ multiplex PCR; in TCRdb, only in-frame clones are kept and a portion is missing. Of some 2.1 million clones listed, over 85% are singletons. CD45RO negativity and positive selection for CCR7 defined naive CD8 cells, a population that excluded terminally differentiated effector memory CD45RA+ cells. HIV-negative, healthy adults without recent acute infections or vaccinations were the donors. Within Nashville, Tennessee resided all donors, each a Caucasian adult. Germline CDR1 reads SNHLY; CDR2 reads FYNNEI. The CDR3 consists of 15 residues. V was cut by 2 bases and J by 7 bases, with 15 bases left in between. Regarding this clone: Its target is unknown.

The clonotype comes from a young man in good health. Material: naive CD8+ T cells sorted from blood. The chain carries TRBV2 and TRBJ1-5; TRBD1 might be the D (5 bases). The CDR3 is CASSEQGFSPQPQHF. In nucleotides, the CDR3 is TGTGCCAGCAGTGAACAGGGATTTTCCCCCCAGCCCCAGCATTTT.